The 25 T cell receptor beta chains presented below share a single source sample, sequenced in a study of T cells in Graves' hyperthyroidism and ophthalmopathy. Amplification yielded TCR beta CDR3 regions, with RNA transcripts as the source. An initial round of RT-PCR targeting the TCR CDR3 relied on the HTBI primer set. TCRdb analysed the multiplex PCR reads with MiXCR anew, one entry per CDR3 protein. The table includes some 400,000 distinct CDR3 sequences, around 14% detected once. The source material was blood. The receptors were sampled from a woman in her sixties or seventies with Graves' hyperthyroidism.

In this sample, this clonotype turned up a few times. The chain is built from TRBV7-8 and TRBJ1-4; the D gene is possibly TRBD1 (6 bases). CDR3 length: 15 residues. Trimming shortened V by 5 bases and J by 7 bases, and 17 bases separated the two germline ends. From germline, CDR1 is SGHVS and CDR2 FQNEAQ. The CDR3 DNA follows: TGTGCCAGCAGCCCCTGGGGGGCTCCCCCTGAAAAACTGTTTTTT. Amino acid sequence: CASSPWGAPPEKLFF.

This clonotype was recorded many times. Germline is not matched at one junction end, which may reflect a read error. V is TRBV7-7 and J is TRBJ2-7; D is possibly TRBD1 or TRBD2 (5 bases each). The germline V gene has CDR1 SSHAT and CDR2 FNYEAQ (reference sequence). The CDR3 is made up of 14 amino acids. The CDR3 DNA sequence: TGTGCTAGCAGCTTGGGGGAGTCATCCTACGAGCAGTACTTC. This codes for CASSLGESSYEQYF.

This clonotype appeared many times. The chain employs TRBV2 and TRBJ2-1; D remains unclear. Between the trimmed V and J ends, which lost 6 bases and 2 bases, there was a span of 5 bases. From germline, CDR1 is SNHLY and CDR2 FYNNEI. This CDR3 has 12 residues. The CDR3 DNA follows: TGTGCCAGCAGATTAGCCTACAATGAGCAGTTCTTC. This sequence encodes CASRLAYNEQFF. The full variable domain, completed using reference TRBV2 and TRBJ2-1, is EPEVTQTPSHQVTQMGQEVILRCVPISNHLYFYWYRQILGQKVEFLVSFYNNEISEKSEIFDDQFSVERPDGSNFTLKIRSTKLEDSAMYFCASRLAYNEQFFGPGTRLTVL.

This clonotype was recorded at least ten times. The J gene is TRBJ1-1, the V gene TRBV7-6, with D tentatively TRBD1 (6 bases). Between the trimmed V and J ends, which lost 2 bases and 5 bases, there was a span of 21 bases. Per germline, CDR1 SGHVS and CDR2 FNYEAQ. This CDR3 is 17 amino acids long. CDR3 protein: CASSLRSLVQGWTEAFF. DNA of the CDR3: TGTGCCAGCAGCTTAAGGTCGTTGGTACAGGGCTGGACTGAAGCTTTCTTT.

A remark on this clonotype: A junction end diverges from the germline sequence, so it may reflect a read error. The genes are TRBV5-1 and TRBJ2-5, with D perhaps matching TRBD2 (5 bases). Germline V lookup: CDR1 SGHRS, CDR2 YFSETQ. This CDR3 has 13 amino acids. The chain's CDR3 is CANPSDFQETQYF. The DNA of the CDR3 is TGTGCCAACCCTTCGGACTTCCAAGAGACCCAGTACTTC.

In its sample, this clonotype was seen many times. This chain connects TRBV7-9 to TRBJ2-5, with 12 bases aligning to TRBD2. V lost 5 bases to trimming and J lost 7 bases; unmatched junction nucleotides: 8. Per germline, CDR1 SEHNR and CDR2 FQNEAQ (reference sequence). This CDR3 has 15 residues. The CDR3 nucleotides read TGTGCCAGCAGCACAGTACTAGCGGGAGGCGGGACCCAGTACTTC. It translates to CASSTVLAGGGTQYF.

The sample holds many counts of this clonotype. The V call is TRBV28, the J call TRBJ2-1; D tentatively fits TRBD1 or TRBD2 (5 bases each). Trimming pared 5 bases from V and 1 base from J, leaving 12 bases between. Germline V CDR1 and CDR2: MDHEN, SYDVKM. The CDR3 consists of 15 residues. The CDR3 region has the DNA TGTGCCAGCAGTGCAGGGACGGGGTCCTACAATGAGCAGTTCTTC. Protein sequence: CASSAGTGSYNEQFF.

This clonotype occurred many times. The rearrangement joins TRBV18 to TRBJ1-2; tentative D call: TRBD1 (5 bases). CDR1 is KGHSH and CDR2 is LQKENI in the germline V gene. V was shortened by 3 bases and J by 1 base, with 9 bases between the two germline ends. The CDR3 loop spans 14 amino acids. The chain's CDR3 is CASSPPQVNYGYTF. CDR3 in DNA: TGTGCCAGCTCACCTCCACAGGTTAACTATGGCTACACCTTC.

Of note for this clonotype: This sequence may be a read error, since a much larger clone differs from it by one base. V and J are TRBV6-1 and TRBJ2-7; TRBD2 agrees at 9 bases. Germline V lookup: CDR1 MNHNS, CDR2 SASEGT. J was trimmed by 8 bases and V by 8 bases; bases with no gene match: 13. The CDR3 has 14 residues. The DNA of the CDR3 is TGTGCCAGCGGATTAGCGGGAGCGGAAGGCAAGCAGTACTTC. This translates into CASGLAGAEGKQYF.

This clonotype showed up many times. This rearrangement joins TRBV2 to TRBJ1-6; D remains unclear. V lost 2 bases to trimming and J lost 4 bases, with 9 bases between them. The CDR3 runs 15 residues. Germline V lookup: CDR1 SNHLY, CDR2 FYNNEI. The CDR3 here is CASSETGVYNSPLHF. The CDR3 nucleotides are TGTGCCAGCAGTGAAACCGGGGTGTATAATTCACCCCTCCACTTT.

In this sample, this clonotype turned up many times. The chain combines TRBV18 with TRBJ2-5; 10 bases fit TRBD2. The CDR3 is 16 amino acids. Per the germline V gene, CDR1 is KGHSH and CDR2 is LQKENI. V gave up 2 bases and J gave up 5 bases; unmatched junction bases: 8. The CDR3 coding sequence is TGTGCCAGCTCACCATCCCAGCGGGAGGGCCAGGAGACCCAGTACTTC. Its translation: CASSPSQREGQETQYF.

This clonotype was found many times. The rearrangement uses TRBV20-1 and TRBJ2-2, with unresolved D. CDR1 is DFQATT, CDR2 SNEGSKA, per germline (reference sequence). Deletions cut 7 bases from V and 7 bases from J, with 16 bases between. CDR3 length equals 13 residues. CDR3 protein: CSVRDGYSGELFF. The DNA for the CDR3 is TGCAGTGTTCGAGACGGGTATAGCGGGGAGCTGTTTTTT.

This clonotype was seen repeatedly, ten times or more. The chain couples TRBV12-3 or TRBV12-4 to TRBJ2-1, with 9 bases matching TRBD1. The CDR3 loop spans 17 amino acids. The J segment lost 5 bases and the V segment lost 5 bases, leaving 13 bases of the junction unmatched. The chain's CDR3 is CASSPGQGVRDNNEQFF. In DNA, the CDR3 is TGTGCCAGCAGTCCGGGACAGGGTGTACGTGATAACAATGAGCAGTTCTTC.

This clonotype was counted many times. One end of the junction fails to match germline, which may point to a read error. V and J are TRBV2 and TRBJ2-2; D is undetermined. The J call is uncertain, as TRBJ1-1 better fits the DNA end. CDR3 length: 12 amino acids. Per the germline V gene, CDR1 is SNHLY and CDR2 is FYNNEI. The CDR3 is CASIERPRGAFF. The CDR3 nucleotides read TGTGCCAGCATTGAACGCCCCCGGGGAGCTTTCTTT.

This clonotype was observed many times. The chain links TRBV30 to TRBJ1-1; the match to TRBD1 covers 10 bases. The CDR3 runs to 13 residues. The ends lost 5 bases at V and 3 bases at J; junction bases unmatched: 3. Germline values: CDR1 GTSNPN, CDR2 SVGIG (reference sequence). The CDR3 DNA is TGTGCCTGGGACAGGGGGCGGTACACTGAAGCTTTCTTT. Amino acid sequence: CAWDRGRYTEAFF.

This clonotype has ten or more counts. V usage is TRBV30 and J usage is TRBJ1-2, with 8 bases lining up with TRBD1. After removal of 3 bases from V and 3 bases from J, the junction contained 12 bases not matched to a gene. The length of the CDR3 is 16 residues. CDR1 is GTSNPN, CDR2 SVGIG, per germline (reference sequence). CDR3 DNA: TGTGCCTGGAGGGGGCAAGGGACAGGTTTTTACTATGGCTACACCTTC. This translates into CAWRGQGTGFYYGYTF.

In the case of this clonotype: This is likely a read error, given that the CDR3 carries no conserved phenylalanine or tryptophan at its end. The gene calls are TRBV20-1 and TRBJ2-2; 8 nucleotides align to TRBD2. The CDR3 totals 14 residues. Germline V CDR1 and CDR2: DFQATT, SNEGSKA (reference sequence). V lost 5 bases to trimming and J lost 3 bases; unmatched junction nucleotides: 5. The CDR3 loop reads CSAPGGGDTGELFS. CDR3 DNA sequence: TGCAGTGCTCCGGGAGGGGGGGACACCGGGGAGCTGTTTTCT.

This clonotype was picked up many times. The rearrangement links TRBV28 to TRBJ2-7; D is undetermined. The CDR3 contains 16 residues. The germline CDR1 and CDR2 sequences are MDHEN and SYDVKM. V gave up 6 bases and J gave up 2 bases, with 20 bases separating them. As DNA, the CDR3 is TGTGCCAGCAGACAGCCAGACCACGACGGTACCTACGAGCAGTACTTC. Protein product: CASRQPDHDGTYEQYF.

The DNA of the CDR3 is TGCGCCAGCAGCCAGACCCGGGCGGGCCTAGCCTACGAGCAGTACTTC. The encoded protein is CASSQTRAGLAYEQYF. V and J are TRBV4-1 and TRBJ2-7, with D maybe TRBD2 (5 bases). The V end lost 3 bases, the J end lost 2 bases, and 17 bases lay between the germline ends. Germline V gives CDR1 MGHRA, CDR2 YSYEKL. The CDR3 has 16 amino acids.

This clonotype was found many times. The V call is TRBV7-8, the J call TRBJ1-5; 8 bases are a match to TRBD1. The V segment lost 5 bases and the J segment 3 bases; nucleotides outside the gene matches: 9. The CDR3 sequence is 16 residues long. Germline V gene lookup returns CDR1 SGHVS and CDR2 FQNEAQ. The CDR3 region is CASSLRVTGDNQPQHF. The CDR3 DNA reads TGTGCCAGCAGCCTCCGGGTGACAGGGGACAATCAGCCCCAGCATTTT.

Regarding this clonotype: This may stem from a read error, because a much larger clone lies one nucleotide away. The chain carries TRBV3-1 and TRBJ2-1; D is ambiguous. The length of the CDR3 is 13 residues. Germline V lookup: CDR1 LGHDT, CDR2 YNNKEL (reference sequence). CDR3 loop: CAISRRGPGEQFF. As DNA, the CDR3 is TGTGCCATCAGCCGACGAGGTCCGGGTGAGCAGTTCTTC.

To note about this clonotype: A single base separates this from a much larger clone, so it may be a read error. J is TRBJ1-6 and V is TRBV12-3 or TRBV12-4; D is uncertain. This CDR3 contains 13 residues. The CDR3 loop reads CASSFQDNSPPHF. In DNA, the CDR3 is TGTGCCAGCAGTTTCCAGGATAATTCACCCCCCCACTTT.

This clonotype occurred many times. The chain uses TRBV2 and TRBJ2-1; no clear D. The ends were cut back, 6 bases at V and 9 bases at J, with 12 bases in the middle. Germline CDR1 SNHLY, CDR2 FYNNEI. The CDR3 has 12 amino acids. The CDR3 coding sequence is TGTGCCAGCAGCCCCCCCTGGGGTGAGCAGTTCTTC. It specifies CASSPPWGEQFF. The full variable domain, completed using reference TRBV2 and TRBJ2-1, is EPEVTQTPSHQVTQMGQEVILRCVPISNHLYFYWYRQILGQKVEFLVSFYNNEISEKSEIFDDQFSVERPDGSNFTLKIRSTKLEDSAMYFCASSPPWGEQFFGPGTRLTVL.

This clonotype came up a few times. The chain recombines TRBV7-9 with TRBJ1-5, with D possibly matching TRBD1 (6 bases). The CDR3 sequence is 16 residues long. Germline V gene data show CDR1 as SEHNR and CDR2 as FQNEAQ (reference sequence). V shed 1 base and J shed 0 bases, with 10 bases lying between them. The DNA of the CDR3 is TGTGCCAGCAGCTTAGGGGGGCGCGGTAGCAATCAGCCCCAGCATTTT. It yields the protein CASSLGGRGSNQPQHF.

The rearrangement links TRBV7-6 to TRBJ2-3, with 12 bases identical to TRBD2. The ends lost 5 bases at V and 1 base at J; junction bases unmatched: 7. Germline CDR1 reads SGHVS; CDR2 reads FNYEAQ. The CDR3 consists of 17 residues. The CDR3: CASSNLAGGVGTDTQYF. The CDR3 DNA sequence: TGTGCCAGCAGCAACCTAGCGGGAGGGGTGGGCACAGATACGCAGTATTTT.